The 14 T cell receptor beta chains below all came from one sample that was sequenced in a study of blood T cells in healthy people across ages. Together with a sample-barcoded 5' primer, a J-beta primer mix was included in a second PCR lasting about 7 to 11 cycles. MiXCR, run by TCRdb on the 5' RACE reads, gives a single entry per CDR3 protein. The table has approximately 770,000 distinct CDR3 sequences, roughly 50% seen once; the top ten hold approximately 23%. Sequenced material: blood. Receptors originate from a man aged 25-40 years in good health.

The V and J genes are TRBV7-2 and TRBJ2-5; D not certain. CDR1 is SGHTA and CDR2 is FQGNSA in the germline V gene. This CDR3 spans 16 amino acids. Trimming stripped 3 bases from V and 2 bases from J, with 16 bases between. The CDR3 reads CASSFGGVWGQETQYF. In nucleotides, the CDR3 is TGTGCCAGCAGCTTTGGCGGTGTGTGGGGTCAAGAGACCCAGTACTTC.

V gene TRBV12-3 or TRBV12-4 combines with J gene TRBJ2-2; 8 nucleotides align to TRBD1. The CDR3 covers 14 residues. J lost 7 bases, V lost 5 bases, and 6 bases had no gene match. The CDR3 reads CASSPDRANGELFF. In DNA, the CDR3 is TGTGCCAGCAGTCCGGACAGGGCAAACGGGGAGCTGTTTTTT.

A remark on this clonotype: The germline gene is not matched at one end of the junction; a read error may be the cause. The chain combines TRBV27 with TRBJ1-5; unclear D gene. The CDR3 runs to 14 residues. From germline, CDR1 is MNHEY and CDR2 SMNVEV (reference sequence). The CDR3 protein is CVSRTRVGNQPQHF. The CDR3 coding sequence is TGTGTCAGCAGGACGCGGGTCGGCAATCAGCCCCAGCATTTT.

This clonotype was picked up a small number of times. The gene calls are TRBV9 and TRBJ2-1; D remains ambiguous. V was shortened by 0 bases and J by 8 bases, with 3 bases between the two germline ends. The CDR3 sequence is 11 residues long. Per germline, CDR1 SGDLS and CDR2 YYNGEE. The CDR3 nucleotides read TGTGCCAGCAGCGTAGATCATGAGCAGTTCTTC. Encoded protein: CASSVDHEQFF.

The chain has TRBV6-2 or TRBV6-3 and TRBJ2-7; 12 positions match TRBD2. The CDR3 contains 16 residues. Germline loops: CDR1 MNHEY, CDR2 SVGEGT. The junction had 12 bases not matched to a gene; V was cut back by 5 bases and J by 7 bases. The CDR3 sequence is CASSGLAGSYPGEQYF. CDR3 in DNA: TGTGCCAGCAGTGGACTAGCGGGATCATACCCAGGGGAGCAGTACTTC.

The chain joins TRBV5-1 to TRBJ2-3; D is unclear. V was pared by 3 bases and J by 5 bases, with 10 bases between. Germline assignment: CDR1 SGHRS and CDR2 YFSETQ. CDR3 length: 13 amino acids. In nucleotides, the CDR3 is TGCGCCAGCAGCTCTCCGGACGTAGATACGCAGTATTTT. This sequence encodes CASSSPDVDTQYF.

The chain couples TRBV4-2 to TRBJ2-7; a weak D match, TRBD1 (6 bases). The V gene lost 1 base and the J gene lost 3 bases, with 10 bases spanning the gap. The germline V gene encodes CDR1 LGHNA and CDR2 YNFKEQ. CDR3 length: 14 residues. The CDR3 spells CASSQASGDYEQYF. CDR3 nucleotide sequence: TGTGCCAGCAGCCAAGCGTCAGGGGACTACGAGCAGTACTTC.

This clonotype has at least ten counts. V usage is TRBV7-9 and J usage is TRBJ2-1; D remains ambiguous. The germline V gene encodes CDR1 SEHNR and CDR2 FQNEAQ (reference sequence). This CDR3 is 11 amino acids long. Trimming stripped 5 bases from V and 10 bases from J, with 9 bases between. The CDR3 sequence is CASSQTGEQFF. For the CDR3, the DNA is TGTGCCAGCAGCCAGACGGGCGAGCAGTTCTTC.

This chain uses TRBV20-1 with TRBJ1-2; maybe TRBD1 (5 bases). The CDR3 covers 15 residues. Trimming shortened V by 0 bases and J by 2 bases, and 13 bases separated the two germline ends. Looked up from germline, CDR1 is DFQATT and CDR2 is SNEGSKA (reference sequence). CDR3 nucleotide sequence: TGCAGTGCTAGAGACGCAGGGCGGGGGAACTATGGCTACACCTTC. It yields the protein CSARDAGRGNYGYTF.

V usage is TRBV15 and J usage is TRBJ2-1; the match to TRBD2 covers 13 bases. This CDR3 has 19 residues. Germline-derived CDR1 and CDR2 are LNHNV and YYDKDF (reference sequence). Germline trimming cut 0 bases from V and 4 bases from J; bases unmatched to any gene: 9. The CDR3 DNA sequence: TGTGCCACCAGCAGAGATCTACTAGCGGGAGGGTCCAGGTACAATGAGCAGTTCTTC. Encoded protein: CATSRDLLAGGSRYNEQFF.

This clonotype occurred many times. The V and J genes are TRBV11-2 and TRBJ2-3, with 8 bases fitting TRBD2. This CDR3 is built from 17 residues. In germline, CDR1 is SGHAT, CDR2 FQNNGV. J gave up 1 base and V 5 bases, and 11 bases lay outside the gene matches. The CDR3 nucleotides are TGTGCCAGCAGCCCCGAGCGGGGGTGGCGGGGCACAGATACGCAGTATTTT. It is translated as CASSPERGWRGTDTQYF.

This clonotype was seen a single time. An end of the junction differs from the germline gene, which may be a read error. V usage is TRBV19 and J usage is TRBJ2-5; 8 bases agree with TRBD1. CDR3 length: 15 residues. Germline lookup yields CDR1 LNHDA and CDR2 SQIVND (reference sequence). The CDR3 DNA is TGTGCCGGTAGCTCGGACAGGGAAGTCGGGGAGACCCAGTACTTC. Translating gives CAGSSDREVGETQYF.

The genes are TRBV20-1 and TRBJ1-1, with 7 bases that match TRBD1. From germline, CDR1 is DFQATT and CDR2 SNEGSKA (reference sequence). The CDR3 extends over 11 amino acids. This CDR3 reads CTGTVNTEAFF. The DNA for the CDR3 is TGCACCGGGACAGTGAACACTGAAGCTTTCTTT.

In its sample, this clonotype was seen a few times. This sequence joins TRBV29-1 and TRBJ2-5; no definite D call. Deletions cut 5 bases from V and 2 bases from J, with 6 bases between. The CDR3 is 11 residues long. Germline V gene lookup returns CDR1 SQVTM and CDR2 ANQGSEA. The CDR3 sequence: CSVNHQETQYF. CDR3 DNA sequence: TGCAGCGTTAACCATCAAGAGACCCAGTACTTC.